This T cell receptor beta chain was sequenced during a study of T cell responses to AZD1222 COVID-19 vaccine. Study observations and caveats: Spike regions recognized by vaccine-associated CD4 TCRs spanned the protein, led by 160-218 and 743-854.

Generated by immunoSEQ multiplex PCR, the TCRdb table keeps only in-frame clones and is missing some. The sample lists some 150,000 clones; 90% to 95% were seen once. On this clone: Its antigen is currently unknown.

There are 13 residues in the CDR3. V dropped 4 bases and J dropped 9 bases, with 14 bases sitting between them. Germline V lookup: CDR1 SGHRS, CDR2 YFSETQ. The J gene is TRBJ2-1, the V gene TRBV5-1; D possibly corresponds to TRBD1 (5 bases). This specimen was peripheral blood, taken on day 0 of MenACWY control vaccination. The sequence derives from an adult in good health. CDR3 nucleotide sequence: TGCGCCAGCAGCCTTAACATCCAGGGTGAGCAGTTCTTC. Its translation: CASSLNIQGEQFF.